The rows below give T cell receptor beta chains drawn from one sample of a study of blood T cell repertoires in COVID-19. Profiling relied on immunoSEQ multiplex PCR, and the TCRdb table lists in-frame clones only, not all of them. In the table there are 180,000 or so clones, less than 90% of which are singletons. The sample consisted of peripheral blood. The source is a woman in her 70s with COVID-19, enrolled during active disease. Each CDR3 is given with its conserved first and last residue. D genes are given only for firm matches.

d_gene | j_gene | v_gene | CDR3aa
TRBD1 | TRBJ1-5 | TRBV4-1 | CASSLGQGSQPQHF
. | TRBJ1-2 | TRBV28 | CASTLTGVYGYTF
. | TRBJ1-2 | TRBV27 | CASSLSHSYGYTF
. | TRBJ1-2 | TRBV7-2 | CASSWTGGPNTF
TRBD2 | TRBJ2-2 | TRBV11-1 | CASSGRLAGTGELFF
. | TRBJ1-2 | TRBV29-1 | CSVVAGPGGYTF
. | TRBJ1-1 | TRBV30 | CAWESGGTEAFF
TRBD2 | TRBJ2-7 | TRBV5-1 | CASSLTSGTYEQYF
. | TRBJ1-2 | TRBV4-2 | CASSQDRAVTYGYTF
. | TRBJ2-5 | TRBV10-3 | CAISEAQALQETQYF
TRBD2 | TRBJ2-1 | TRBV3-1/TRBV3-2 | CASSQGSSGTYNEQFF
. | TRBJ1-2 | TRBV7-2 | CASSLAGGGAGYGYTF
TRBD1 | TRBJ1-4 | TRBV24-1 | CATSDSATGEKKLFF
TRBD2 | TRBJ2-1 | TRBV27 | CASSPPVGLAGGGNEQFF
. | TRBJ2-3 | TRBV6-5 | CASRTAPQDTQYF
. | TRBJ1-4 | TRBV28 | CASSSIKGVSNEKLFF
. | TRBJ1-5 | TRBV2 | CASGTDYSNQPQHF
TRBD2 | TRBJ2-2 | TRBV5-1 | CASSFLASGVTGELFF
TRBD2 | TRBJ2-3 | TRBV18 | CASSSGTSGRYTDTQYF
TRBD1 | TRBJ1-5 | TRBV19 | CASIRDRDSPQHF
. | TRBJ2-7 | TRBV14 | CASSRPMGTSSYEQYF
. | TRBJ1-5 | TRBV19 | CASRQGYQNYQPQHF
. | TRBJ1-2 | TRBV12-3/TRBV12-4 | CASSPAGEYGYTF
. | TRBJ1-1 | TRBV29-1 | CSEQTPTEAFF
. | TRBJ2-2 | TRBV29-1 | CSVERVRGTGELFF